This passage covers 32 T cell receptor beta chains from one sample sequenced in a study of cytomegalovirus exposure and HLA in healthy donors. The PCR employed 60 Vbeta primers together with 13 Jbeta primers. Method: immunoSEQ multiplex PCR; TCRdb's copy keeps in-frame clones and lacks some. The data hold some 80,000 clones, with 9.5% to 13% observed a single time. Material: PBMCs. The receptors originated from a man in his fifties or sixties in good health and CMV-seropositive.

This clone was seen a handful of times. The chain is built from TRBV6-5 and TRBJ2-1; possibly TRBD2 for D (7 bases). The CDR3 length is 14 residues. Trimming removed 6 bases from V and 6 bases from J, with 15 bases in between. Per the germline V gene, CDR1 is MNHEY and CDR2 is SVGAGI. The CDR3 nucleotides read TGTGCCAGCAGCCGCGGGGGCGAGTTCAATGAGCAGTTCTTC. It specifies CASSRGGEFNEQFF.

The chain carries TRBV6-1 and TRBJ2-1; D is undetermined. Germline CDR1 reads MNHNS; CDR2 reads SASEGT. The CDR3 covers 12 residues. V lost 2 bases and J 10 bases, leaving 9 bases between the germline ends. The CDR3 DNA reads as TGTGCCAGCAGTGAATTGTTCACAGAGCAGTTCTTC. Encoded protein: CASSELFTEQFF.

The chain joins TRBV11-2 to TRBJ1-1; a weak D match, TRBD1 (5 bases). This CDR3 has 14 amino acids. In germline, CDR1 is SGHAT, CDR2 FQNNGV. Trimming took off 5 bases at V and 1 base at J, with 11 bases between the two ends. The DNA for the CDR3 is TGTGCCAGCAGCCGAGTTAGGGGGAACACTGAAGCTTTCTTT. Translated: CASSRVRGNTEAFF.

The chain links TRBV5-1 to TRBJ2-3, with unresolved D. Germline-derived CDR1 and CDR2 are SGHRS and YFSETQ. Trimming removed 0 bases from V and 6 bases from J, with 8 bases in between. The CDR3 covers 13 residues. The CDR3 reads CASSLVLGDTQYF. The DNA of the CDR3 is TGCGCCAGCAGCTTGGTGCTCGGGGATACGCAGTATTTT.

This clone was detected only a few times. The rearrangement joins TRBV5-1 to TRBJ1-1; TRBD1 matches 8 bases. The junction had 4 bases not matched to a gene; V was cut back by 5 bases and J by 1 base. CDR1 SGHRS and CDR2 YFSETQ come from the germline V gene. The CDR3 contains 14 residues. CDR3 DNA sequence: TGCGCCAGCAGGGAGGGGACAGGGAACACTGAAGCTTTCTTT. Translating it yields CASREGTGNTEAFF. Full variable domain (outside the CDR3, taken from reference TRBV5-1 and TRBJ1-1): KAGVTQTPRYLIKTRGQQVTLSCSPISGHRSVSWYQQTPGQGLQFLFEYFSETQRNKGNFPGRFSGRQFSNSRSEMNVSTLELGDSALYLCASREGTGNTEAFFGQGTRLTVV.

The chain joins TRBV7-3 to TRBJ1-4; 9 nucleotides match TRBD1. With 9 bases clipped from V and 11 bases from J, the junction kept 10 bases outside the gene matches. Germline loops: CDR1 SGHTA, CDR2 FQGTGA. There are 13 residues in the CDR3. CDR3 sequence (DNA): TGTGCCAGAAGCGAGAACAGGGGGCAGAAACTGTTTTTT. Protein sequence: CARSENRGQKLFF. The full variable domain, in which reference TRBV7-3 and TRBJ1-4 provide the parts outside the CDR3, is GAGVSQTPSNKVTEKGKYVELRCDPISGHTALYWYRQSLGQGPEFLIYFQGTGAADDSGLPNDRFFAVRPEGSVSTLKIQRTERGDSAVYLCARSENRGQKLFFGSGTQLSVL.

This clone was detected only a few times. This rearrangement joins TRBV5-6 to TRBJ2-5; TRBD2 aligns across 8 bases. V gave up 4 bases and J gave up 1 base; unmatched junction bases: 12. The CDR3 has 17 amino acids. Looked up from germline, CDR1 is SGHDT and CDR2 is YYEEEE. DNA for the CDR3: TGTGCCAGCAGCACCCGGACTAGCCCTATCCTCCAAGAGACCCAGTACTTC. Its protein is CASSTRTSPILQETQYF.

This clone was seen a few times. The chain recombines TRBV5-5 with TRBJ1-5; 7 bases agree with TRBD1. J was trimmed by 0 bases and V by 4 bases; bases with no gene match: 4. The CDR3 has 15 amino acids. Germline V gene lookup returns CDR1 SGHKS and CDR2 YYEKEE (reference sequence). The CDR3 protein is CASSRTGDSNQPQHF. The CDR3, as DNA: TGTGCCAGCAGCCGTACAGGGGATAGCAATCAGCCCCAGCATTTT.

This sequence joins TRBV19 and TRBJ1-4, with TRBD1 matching 8 bases. The CDR3 contains 14 residues. With 7 bases clipped from V and 7 bases from J, the junction kept 8 bases outside the gene matches. The germline gives CDR1 LNHDA, CDR2 SQIVND (reference sequence). CDR3 region: CASTPGTGFEKLFF. The DNA of the CDR3 is TGTGCCAGTACCCCCGGGACAGGCTTTGAAAAACTGTTTTTT.

The J gene is TRBJ1-4, the V gene TRBV5-4; 9 bases map to TRBD1. Germline CDR1 reads SGHNT; CDR2 reads YYREEE (reference sequence). Losses at the gene ends were 4 bases for V and 8 bases for J; bases not matched to a gene: 9. This CDR3 comprises 15 residues. The CDR3 is CASSQSRTGEEKLFF. Written as DNA, the CDR3 is TGTGCCAGCAGCCAGAGCAGGACAGGGGAGGAAAAACTGTTTTTT.

This clone occurred a few times. The CDR3 nucleotides read TGTGCCAGCAGCTTAGGCGGCGGCACAGATACGCAGTATTTT. Translation: CASSLGGGTDTQYF. The rearrangement links TRBV5-8 to TRBJ2-3; D remains unclear. The CDR3 is 14 residues long. Per germline, CDR1 SGHTS and CDR2 YDEGEE. The V end was cut by 2 bases, the J end by 1 base, with 8 bases between.

The chain combines TRBV6-5 with TRBJ1-6, with D perhaps TRBD1 (6 bases). This CDR3 has 15 residues. Germline values: CDR1 MNHEY, CDR2 SVGAGI. The V and J ends lost 6 bases and 9 bases respectively, with 18 bases between them. CDR3: CASRPLQGVSSPLHF. CDR3 sequence (DNA): TGTGCCAGCAGGCCCCTACAGGGAGTAAGTTCACCCCTCCACTTT.

The rearrangement links TRBV2 to TRBJ1-1; D might be TRBD1 (5 bases). Germline V gives CDR1 SNHLY, CDR2 FYNNEI. The V end was cut by 7 bases, the J end by 4 bases, with 19 bases between. This CDR3 is built from 15 residues. The CDR3 sequence is CASKEGGGEATEAFF. The CDR3 DNA sequence: TGTGCCAGCAAAGAGGGCGGAGGGGAGGCCACTGAAGCTTTCTTT.

This chain connects TRBV28 to TRBJ1-2; 7 nucleotides align to TRBD1. V lost 5 bases and J lost 4; bases outside the gene matches: 10. CDR1 is MDHEN, CDR2 SYDVKM, per germline. The CDR3 contains 15 residues. CDR3 in amino acids: CASSEGQPPGYGYTF. The CDR3 bases are TGTGCCAGCAGTGAGGGACAGCCCCCGGGCTATGGCTACACCTTC.

CDR3 region: CASQTGRIVNTEAFF. In DNA, the CDR3 is TGTGCCAGCCAGACAGGGAGAATTGTGAACACTGAAGCTTTCTTT. V gene TRBV19 combines with J gene TRBJ1-1, with 7 bases matching TRBD1. Germline V CDR1 and CDR2: LNHDA, SQIVND (reference sequence). Losses at the gene ends were 9 bases for V and 0 bases for J; bases not matched to a gene: 10. The CDR3 length is 15 residues.

This clone was observed a handful of times. The chain is built from TRBV6-6 and TRBJ1-1, with 7 nucleotides matching TRBD1. Trimming at V came to 7 bases and at J to 4 bases, leaving 6 bases not matched to a gene. CDR1 MNHNY and CDR2 SVGAGI come from the germline V gene (reference sequence). The CDR3 covers 13 residues. In DNA form, the CDR3 reads TGTGCCAGCACCCAAGGGGGCATCACTGAAGCTTTCTTT. This encodes CASTQGGITEAFF.

The chain links TRBV4-1 to TRBJ1-2; 7 bases align to TRBD1. This CDR3 is built from 15 residues. V lost 2 bases to trimming and J lost 6 bases; unmatched junction nucleotides: 9. Germline V CDR1 and CDR2: MGHRA, YSYEKL. Here the CDR3 reads CASSQLDPGGDGYTF. In DNA, the CDR3 is TGCGCCAGCAGCCAATTAGACCCAGGGGGTGATGGCTACACCTTC.

The chain is built from TRBV7-6 and TRBJ1-1; D ambiguous. The CDR3 has 14 amino acids. CDR1 and CDR2 from the germline V gene are SGHVS and FNYEAQ. The V and J ends lost 1 base and 2 bases respectively, with 8 bases between them. CDR3 protein: CASSLGRDNTEAFF. In DNA form, the CDR3 reads TGTGCCAGCAGCTTAGGGAGGGATAACACTGAAGCTTTCTTT.

This clone turned up a few times. This rearrangement joins TRBV7-8 to TRBJ2-6, with D perhaps matching TRBD1 (6 bases). Between the trimmed V and J ends, which lost 2 bases and 0 bases, there was a span of 17 bases. This CDR3 region has 19 residues. Germline CDR1 reads SGHVS; CDR2 reads FQNEAQ. CDR3 coding DNA: TGTGCCAGCAGCTTATTCTCGGACAGAAGCTACTCTGGGGCCAACGTCCTGACTTTC. Amino acid sequence: CASSLFSDRSYSGANVLTF.

A few counts support this clone. V gene TRBV5-1 combines with J gene TRBJ2-7; 8 bases map to TRBD2. The CDR3 covers 14 residues. The germline V gene has CDR1 SGHRS and CDR2 YFSETQ. Germline trimming cut 4 bases from V and 3 bases from J; bases unmatched to any gene: 6. The CDR3: CASSKTSDLYEQYF. The CDR3 DNA is TGCGCCAGCAGCAAGACTAGCGACCTCTACGAGCAGTACTTC.

This clone was counted between two and nine times. The CDR3 nucleotides are TGTGCCTCGCGAGTGGGCCTAAGCACTGAAGCTTTCTTT. Amino acid sequence: CASRVGLSTEAFF. The rearrangement links TRBV30 to TRBJ1-1; D not resolved. V shed 7 bases and J shed 4 bases, with 16 bases lying between them. The CDR3 is made up of 13 amino acids. Germline V CDR1 and CDR2: GTSNPN, SVGIG (reference sequence).

This clone showed up just once. The V gene is TRBV15, the J gene TRBJ1-2, with D possibly being TRBD1 (6 bases). V dropped 1 base and J dropped 3 bases, with 9 bases sitting between them. The length of the CDR3 is 14 residues. In germline, CDR1 is LNHNV, CDR2 YYDKDF (reference sequence). The CDR3 nucleotides read TGTGCCACCAGCAGAGGACAGGAGTACTATGGCTACACCTTC. Residues: CATSRGQEYYGYTF. The full variable domain, completed using reference TRBV15 and TRBJ1-2, is DAMVIQNPRYQVTQFGKPVTLSCSQTLNHNVMYWYQQKSSQAPKLLFHYYDKDFNNEADTPDNFQSRRPNTSFCFLDIRSPGLGDTAMYLCATSRGQEYYGYTFGSGTRLTVV.

The genes are TRBV2 and TRBJ1-5; possible D gene TRBD1, 5 bases. The germline CDR1 and CDR2 sequences are SNHLY and FYNNEI. The CDR3 covers 15 residues. Trimming left V 11 bases short and J 0 bases short, with 17 bases between. The CDR3: CASLDRGYSNQPQHF. The CDR3 DNA reads TGTGCCTCCCTCGATAGGGGATATAGCAATCAGCCCCAGCATTTT.

The chain joins TRBV5-1 to TRBJ2-3, with 8 bases that match TRBD1. V dropped 0 bases and J dropped 1; count of bases not matched to a gene: 1. Per the germline V gene, CDR1 is SGHRS and CDR2 is YFSETQ. The CDR3 has 15 residues. The CDR3 region is CASSLDRGGTDTQYF. Here the CDR3 DNA reads TGCGCCAGCAGCTTGGACAGGGGGGGCACAGATACGCAGTATTTT.

V and J are TRBV11-3 and TRBJ1-5; no reliable D call. Germline V CDR1 and CDR2: SGHNT, YENEEA. The V gene lost 2 bases and the J gene lost 0 bases, with 14 bases spanning the gap. This CDR3 region has 17 residues. The CDR3 region is CASSLRYSAYSNQPQHF. The CDR3 nucleotides are TGTGCCAGCAGCTTAAGGTACAGTGCTTATAGCAATCAGCCCCAGCATTTT. The whole variable domain, remainder taken from reference TRBV11-3 and TRBJ1-5, is EAGVVQSPRYKIIEKKQPVAFWCNPISGHNTLYWYLQNLGQGPELLIRYENEEAVDDSQLPKDRFSAERLKGVDSTLKIQPAELGDSAVYLCASSLRYSAYSNQPQHFGDGTRLSIL.

In its sample, this clone was seen a few times. V is TRBV25-1 and J is TRBJ2-1, with 8 bases aligning to TRBD1. There are 16 residues in the CDR3. The germline V gene has CDR1 MGHDK and CDR2 SYGVNS. V shed 3 bases, J shed 7 bases, and the junction held 11 bases outside the gene matches. The CDR3, as DNA: TGTGCCAGCAGTGATCTCCGGACAGGGTGGAAAAATGAGCAGTTCTTC. It yields the protein CASSDLRTGWKNEQFF.

This clone was seen more than once but under ten times. The chain carries TRBV28 and TRBJ1-4; D gene unclear. Germline values: CDR1 MDHEN, CDR2 SYDVKM. This CDR3 spans 17 amino acids. V lost 3 bases to trimming and J lost 1 base, with 15 bases between them. This chain's CDR3 is CASSFSGRRLTNEKLFF. For the CDR3, the DNA is TGTGCCAGCAGTTTTTCGGGCAGGAGGTTAACTAATGAAAAACTGTTTTTT.

This clone has more than one count but fewer than ten. The chain combines TRBV28 with TRBJ1-5, with TRBD1 matching 9 bases. The CDR3 contains 16 residues. V trimming: 2 bases; J trimming: 3 bases; junction bases outside the gene matches: 5. Germline loops: CDR1 MDHEN, CDR2 SYDVKM. This CDR3 is CASSLPGTGYNQPQHF. The CDR3 DNA follows: TGTGCCAGCAGTTTACCAGGGACAGGGTACAATCAGCCCCAGCATTTT.

The chain is built from TRBV5-1 and TRBJ1-4; tentative D call: TRBD1 (5 bases). With 0 bases removed from V and 8 bases from J, the gap between germline ends came to 14 bases. The CDR3 length is 15 residues. In germline, CDR1 is SGHRS, CDR2 YFSETQ. CDR3 DNA sequence: TGCGCCAGCAGCTTGGACGGACACATTTCAGAAAAACTGTTTTTT. Translating gives CASSLDGHISEKLFF.

The chain recombines TRBV28 with TRBJ2-1; 7 nucleotides match TRBD2. The germline gives CDR1 MDHEN, CDR2 SYDVKM. The trim removed 7 bases at V and 5 bases at J, leaving 8 bases unmatched. This CDR3 is built from 14 residues. In DNA form, the CDR3 reads TGTGCCAGCACGGGACTACGTTTTAACAATGAGCAGTTCTTC. Amino acids: CASTGLRFNNEQFF.

The chain combines TRBV9 with TRBJ2-7, with TRBD2 identical over 7 bases. This CDR3 is 14 amino acids long. Germline V gene sequence: CDR1 SGDLS, CDR2 YYNGEE. V shed 0 bases and J 3 bases; nucleotides not matched to a gene: 3. The CDR3 reads CASSVGGGGYEQYF. The CDR3 DNA reads TGTGCCAGCAGCGTAGGAGGCGGGGGCTACGAGCAGTACTTC.

V usage is TRBV4-1 and J usage is TRBJ1-2; D ambiguous. Germline lookup yields CDR1 MGHRA and CDR2 YSYEKL. The CDR3 is 15 residues long. V lost 0 bases and J lost 5, with 13 bases in between. The CDR3 reads CASSQDLGLEYGYTF. In DNA, the CDR3 is TGCGCCAGCAGCCAAGATCTCGGACTGGAATATGGCTACACCTTC.